The T cell receptor (beta chain) described here comes from a study of T cell repertoires in cytomegalovirus infection. General study points: HLA-C-restricted CMV-specific TCR beta clonotypes were dominant in the ex vivo response. Cumulative frequency of public TCR beta families picked out carriers of CMV plus the relevant HLA.

Notes on this clonotype: Antigen unknown.

From the reads, TCRdb called clonotypes with MiXCR, one entry per CDR3 protein. This sample has 150,000 to 200,000 distinct CDR3 sequences; roughly 17% occur once, and the top ten carry 25%. The germline CDR1 and CDR2 sequences are SGHTA and FQGNSA. This CDR3 is 16 amino acids long. V shed 3 bases and J 3 bases; nucleotides not matched to a gene: 8. The J gene is TRBJ2-1, the V gene TRBV7-2; 7 nucleotides align to TRBD2. Sample: CD8+ T cells from PBMCs. The receptor comes from a human donor in good health (CMV status not recorded). Some clones in this sample may be carry-over from other donors' samples. CDR3 bases: TGTGCCAGCAGCTTTTGGGGCGGGGGATACTACAATGAGCAGTTCTTC. Protein: CASSFWGGGYYNEQFF.